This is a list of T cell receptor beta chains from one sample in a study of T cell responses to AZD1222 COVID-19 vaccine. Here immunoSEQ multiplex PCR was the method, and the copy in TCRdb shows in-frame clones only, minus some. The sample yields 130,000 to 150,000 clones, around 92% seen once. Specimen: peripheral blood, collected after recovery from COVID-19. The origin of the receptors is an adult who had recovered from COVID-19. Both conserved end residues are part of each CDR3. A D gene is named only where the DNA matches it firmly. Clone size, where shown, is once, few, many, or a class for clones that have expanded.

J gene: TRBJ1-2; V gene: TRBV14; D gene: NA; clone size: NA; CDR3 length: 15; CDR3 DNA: TGTGCCAGCAGCCGTGGGGCCTCCGGGTACTATGGCTACACCTTC; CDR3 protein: CASSRGASGYYGYTF
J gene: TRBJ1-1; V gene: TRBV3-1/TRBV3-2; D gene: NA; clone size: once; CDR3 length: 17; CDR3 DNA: TGTGCCAGCAGCCAAGCCGGCAGACTTAAACTGAACACTGAAGCTTTCTTT; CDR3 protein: CASSQAGRLKLNTEAFF
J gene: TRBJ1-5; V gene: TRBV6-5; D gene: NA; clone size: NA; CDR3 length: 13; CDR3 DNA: TGTGCCAGCAGTTTAATGGGTGATCAGCCCCAGCATTTT; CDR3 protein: CASSLMGDQPQHF
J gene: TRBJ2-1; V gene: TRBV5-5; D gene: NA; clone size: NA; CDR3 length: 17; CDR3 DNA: TGTGCCAGCAGCTTATTACCGACGGGTATCTCCTACAATGAGCAGTTCTTC; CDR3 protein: CASSLLPTGISYNEQFF
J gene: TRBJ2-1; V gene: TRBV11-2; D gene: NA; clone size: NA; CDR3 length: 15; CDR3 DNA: TGTGCCAGCAGCCCACCGGGACTCAACTACAATGAGCAGTTCTTC; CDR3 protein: CASSPPGLNYNEQFF
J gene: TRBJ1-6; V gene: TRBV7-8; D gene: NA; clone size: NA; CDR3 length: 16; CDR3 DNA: TGTGCCAGCAGCTTAGCTTCTACTCAGGGGAATTCACCCCTCCACTTT; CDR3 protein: CASSLASTQGNSPLHF
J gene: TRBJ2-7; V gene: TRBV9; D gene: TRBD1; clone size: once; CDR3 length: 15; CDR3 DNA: TGTGCCAGCAGCGGGTCGACAGGGGGACGCTACGAGCAGTACTTC; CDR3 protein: CASSGSTGGRYEQYF
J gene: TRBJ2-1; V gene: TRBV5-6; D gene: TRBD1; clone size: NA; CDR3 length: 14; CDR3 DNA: TGTGCCAGCAGCTTGCAGGGGGCCCACAATGAGCAGTTCTTC; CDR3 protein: CASSLQGAHNEQFF
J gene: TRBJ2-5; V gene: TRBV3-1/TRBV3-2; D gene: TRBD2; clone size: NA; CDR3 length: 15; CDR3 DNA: TGTGCCAGCAGCCGAGGGGCGGGAGGTATAGAGACCCAGTACTTC; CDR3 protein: CASSRGAGGIETQYF
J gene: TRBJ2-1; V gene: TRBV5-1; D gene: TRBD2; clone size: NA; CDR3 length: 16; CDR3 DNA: TGCGCCAGCAGACAGACGGGACTAGCGGGTGGGGGTGAGCAGTTCTTC; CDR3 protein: CASRQTGLAGGGEQFF
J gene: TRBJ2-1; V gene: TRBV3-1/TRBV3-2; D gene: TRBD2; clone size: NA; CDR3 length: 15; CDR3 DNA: TGTGCCAGCAGTCCAGGGACTAGCTCTGCCAATGAGCAGTTCTTC; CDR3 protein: CASSPGTSSANEQFF
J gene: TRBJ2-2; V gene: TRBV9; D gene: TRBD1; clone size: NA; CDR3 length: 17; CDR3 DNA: TGTGCCAGCAGCGTACTTCCGGGACAGGGGGGCACCGGGGAGCTGTTTTTT; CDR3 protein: CASSVLPGQGGTGELFF
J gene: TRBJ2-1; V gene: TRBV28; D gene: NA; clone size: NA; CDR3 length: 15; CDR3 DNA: TGTGCCAGCAGTTTGATCGGGTTATCATACAATGAGCAGTTCTTC; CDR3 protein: CASSLIGLSYNEQFF
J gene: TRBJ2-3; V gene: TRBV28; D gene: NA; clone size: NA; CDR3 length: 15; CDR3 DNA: TGTGCCAGCAGTCCTCCCGGTGGATACACAGATACGCAGTATTTT; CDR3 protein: CASSPPGGYTDTQYF
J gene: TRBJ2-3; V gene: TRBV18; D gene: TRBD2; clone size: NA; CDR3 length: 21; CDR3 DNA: TGTGCCAGCTCACCCGCAGGCCGCCGACTAGCGGGGGGGCCTAGCACAGATACGCAGTATTTT; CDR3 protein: CASSPAGRRLAGGPSTDTQYF
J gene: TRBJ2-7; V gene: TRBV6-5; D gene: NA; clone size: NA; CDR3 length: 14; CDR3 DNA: TGTGCCACCCCTGTCGGGGAGTTGACGGACGAGCAGTACTTC; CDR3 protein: CATPVGELTDEQYF
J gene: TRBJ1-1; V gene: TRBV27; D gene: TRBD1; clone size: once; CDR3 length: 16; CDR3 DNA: TGTGCCAGCAGTTCAAAGGACAGGGAGGATAACACTGAAGCTTTCTTT; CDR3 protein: CASSSKDREDNTEAFF
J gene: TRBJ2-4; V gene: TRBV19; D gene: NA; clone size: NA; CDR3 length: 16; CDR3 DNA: TGTGCCAGTAGTATAGGGGGGACCCTAGCCAAAAACATTCAGTACTTC; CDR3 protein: CASSIGGTLAKNIQYF
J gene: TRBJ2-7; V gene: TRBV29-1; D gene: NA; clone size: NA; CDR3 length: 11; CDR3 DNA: TGCAGCGGGCGAAAAAACCACGAGCAGTACTTC; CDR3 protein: CSGRKNHEQYF
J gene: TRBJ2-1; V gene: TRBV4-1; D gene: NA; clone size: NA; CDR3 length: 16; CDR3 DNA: TGCGCCAGCAGCCAAGAAGCAGGGAAGGCCTACAATGAGCAGTTCTTC; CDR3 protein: CASSQEAGKAYNEQFF
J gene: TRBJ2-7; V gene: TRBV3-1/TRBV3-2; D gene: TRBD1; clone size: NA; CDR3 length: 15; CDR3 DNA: TGTGCCAGCAGCCAAGAAGGGGACAGCACCTACGAGCAGTACTTC; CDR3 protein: CASSQEGDSTYEQYF
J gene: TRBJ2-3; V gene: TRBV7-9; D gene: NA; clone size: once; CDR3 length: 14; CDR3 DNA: TGTGCCAGTGCCTCGGGGCTGAACACAGATACGCAGTATTTT; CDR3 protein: CASASGLNTDTQYF
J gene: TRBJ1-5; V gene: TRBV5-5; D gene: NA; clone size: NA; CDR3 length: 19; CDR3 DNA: TGTGCCAGCAGCGTTGTGGGGCAGGGGCATGGGAGAGCAAATCAGCCCCAGCATTTT; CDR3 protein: CASSVVGQGHGRANQPQHF
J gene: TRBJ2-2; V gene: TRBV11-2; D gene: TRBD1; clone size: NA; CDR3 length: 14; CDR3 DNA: TGTGCCAGCAGCGCCGACAGGGCCGGCGGGGAGCTGTTTTTT; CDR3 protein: CASSADRAGGELFF
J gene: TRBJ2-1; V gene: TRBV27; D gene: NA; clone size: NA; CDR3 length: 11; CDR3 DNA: TGTGCCAGCAGCTGGGGGAATGAGCAGTTCTTC; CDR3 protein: CASSWGNEQFF
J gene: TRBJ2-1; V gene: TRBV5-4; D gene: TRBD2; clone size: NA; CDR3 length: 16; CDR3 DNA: TGTGCCAGCAGCTTGATATCAACTAGCGGGAGGAATGAGCAGTTCTTC; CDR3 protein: CASSLISTSGRNEQFF
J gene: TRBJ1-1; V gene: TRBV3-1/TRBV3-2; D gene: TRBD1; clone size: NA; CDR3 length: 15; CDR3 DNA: TGTGCCAGCAGCCAAGCCGGGACAGGGCTCACTGAAGCTTTCTTT; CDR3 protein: CASSQAGTGLTEAFF
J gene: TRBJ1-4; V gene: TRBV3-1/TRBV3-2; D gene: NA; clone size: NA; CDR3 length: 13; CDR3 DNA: TGTGCCAGCAGCCCGCACCCAAATGAAAAACTGTTTTTT; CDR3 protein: CASSPHPNEKLFF
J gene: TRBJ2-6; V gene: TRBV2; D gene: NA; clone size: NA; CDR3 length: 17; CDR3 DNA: TGTGCCAGCAGTGAATCGAGTAGGTCTACTGGGGCCAACGTCCTGACTTTC; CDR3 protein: CASSESSRSTGANVLTF
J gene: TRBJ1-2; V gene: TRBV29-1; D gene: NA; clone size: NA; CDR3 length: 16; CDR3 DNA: TGCAGCGTTGAAGAAGCAGGCAGGGATAAGCTATATGGCTACACCTTC; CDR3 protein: CSVEEAGRDKLYGYTF
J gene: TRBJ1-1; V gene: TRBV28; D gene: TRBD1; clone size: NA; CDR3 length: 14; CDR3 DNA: TGTGCCAGCACCTACGGGACAGGGTCCACTGAAGCTTTCTTT; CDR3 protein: CASTYGTGSTEAFF